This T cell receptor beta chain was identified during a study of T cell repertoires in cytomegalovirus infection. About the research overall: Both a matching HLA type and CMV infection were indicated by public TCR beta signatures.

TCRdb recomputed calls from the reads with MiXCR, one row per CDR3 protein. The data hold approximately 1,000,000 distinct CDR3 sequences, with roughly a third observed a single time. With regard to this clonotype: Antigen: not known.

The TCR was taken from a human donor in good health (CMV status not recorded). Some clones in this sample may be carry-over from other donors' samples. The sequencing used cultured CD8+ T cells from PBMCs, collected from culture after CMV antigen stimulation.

The CDR3 loop reads CASSEEGDFYEQYF. In DNA form, the CDR3 reads TGTGCCAGCAGTGAAGAGGGGGACTTCTACGAGCAGTACTTC. The rearrangement uses TRBV6-1 and TRBJ2-7; the D gene could be TRBD1 or TRBD2 (6 bases each). Germline V gene sequence: CDR1 MNHNS, CDR2 SASEGT. The germline V and J ends were trimmed by 1 base and 3 bases, with 10 bases remaining between them. This CDR3 contains 14 residues.